Shown below are 3 T cell receptor beta chains from a single sample sequenced in a study of blood T cell repertoires in COVID-19. TCRdb keeps only in-frame clones here, not all; method: immunoSEQ multiplex PCR. The sample has roughly 250,000 clones, around 89% seen once. The source material was PBMCs or T cells enriched from blood (not recorded which). The receptors originated from a man between 45 and 60 years old who had been exposed to COVID-19.

The rearrangement uses TRBV6-5 and TRBJ1-6, with TRBD1 matching 9 bases. Germline trimming cut 6 bases from V and 10 bases from J; bases unmatched to any gene: 7. The germline V gene encodes CDR1 MNHEY and CDR2 SVGAGI. The CDR3 consists of 14 residues. The CDR3 is CASSHGTGYSPLHF. The CDR3 bases are TGTGCCAGCAGCCACGGGACAGGGTACTCACCCCTCCACTTT.

The chain employs TRBV11-3 and TRBJ2-1, with TRBD2 identical over 15 bases. CDR3 length: 16 residues. V was clipped by 5 bases and J by 8 bases; unmatched bases: 7. Germline CDR1 reads SGHNT; CDR2 reads YENEEA. CDR3 loop: CASSGRTSGGAYEQFF. The CDR3 DNA reads as TGTGCCAGCAGCGGAAGGACTAGCGGGGGGGCATATGAGCAGTTCTTC.

This chain uses TRBV3-1 (or the pseudogene TRBV3-2) with TRBJ2-5; no clear D. The germline V and J ends were trimmed by 0 bases and 3 bases, with 8 bases remaining between them. Germline-derived CDR1 and CDR2 are LGHDT and YNNKEL (reference sequence). This CDR3 region has 14 residues. CDR3 in amino acids: CASSQEVAEETQYF. Written as DNA, the CDR3 is TGTGCCAGCAGCCAAGAAGTGGCAGAAGAGACCCAGTACTTC.